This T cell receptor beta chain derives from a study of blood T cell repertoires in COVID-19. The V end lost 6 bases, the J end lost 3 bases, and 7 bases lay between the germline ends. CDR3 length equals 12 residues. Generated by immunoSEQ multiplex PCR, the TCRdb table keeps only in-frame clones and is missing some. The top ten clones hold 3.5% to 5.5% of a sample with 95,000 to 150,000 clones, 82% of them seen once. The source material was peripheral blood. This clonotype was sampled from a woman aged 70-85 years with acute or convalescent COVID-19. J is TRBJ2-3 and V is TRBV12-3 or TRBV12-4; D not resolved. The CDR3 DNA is TGTGCCAGCAGCAGATCTACAGATACGCAGTATTTT. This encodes CASSRSTDTQYF.